One sample yielded the 15 T cell receptor beta chains listed below, sequenced in a study of a mutant IDH1 vaccine in newly diagnosed glioma. Noted time point: baseline, week 1 (first vaccination visit). Treatment specified: pre-vaccination baseline after standard-of-care therapy. This table comes from immunoSEQ multiplex PCR, and its TCRdb copy is limited to in-frame clones, with some not included. The table has 50,000 to 65,000 clones, around 80% seen once; the top ten hold 15% to 25%. Sequences were derived from PBMCs, sampled from a glioma patient treated with radiotherapy, temozolomide or both. Receptor source: a man aged 18 to 30 with glioma.

This sequence joins TRBV19 and TRBJ1-1, with D unclear. CDR3 length equals 10 residues. V gave up 8 bases and J gave up 8 bases, with 9 bases separating them. Germline CDR1 LNHDA, CDR2 SQIVND (reference sequence). CDR3 nucleotides: TGTGCCAGTGGTGCGGGGGAAGCTTTCTTT. Protein sequence: CASGAGEAFF.

The chain couples TRBV9 to TRBJ2-2, with 14 positions matching TRBD2. After removal of 3 bases from V and 5 bases from J, the junction contained 3 bases not matched to a gene. The V gene's germline CDR1 is SGDLS and CDR2 YYNGEE. This CDR3 is built from 16 residues. The chain's CDR3 is CASSAGTSGRTGELFF. CDR3 sequence (DNA): TGTGCCAGCAGCGCAGGGACTAGCGGGAGAACCGGGGAGCTGTTTTTT. Full variable domain (missing parts from reference TRBV9 and TRBJ2-2): DSGVTQTPKHLITATGQRVTLRCSPRSGDLSVYWYQQSLDQGLQFLIQYYNGEERAKGNILERFSAQQFPDLHSELNLSSLELGDSALYFCASSAGTSGRTGELFFGEGSRLTVL.

The chain is built from TRBV2 and TRBJ2-5; D possibly corresponds to TRBD2 (5 bases). Germline CDR1 reads SNHLY; CDR2 reads FYNNEI. V was cut by 2 bases and J by 4 bases, with 11 bases left in between. This CDR3 comprises 14 residues. CDR3 sequence reads: CASSEPGYRETQYF. The CDR3 bases are TGTGCCAGCAGTGAACCGGGATACCGAGAGACCCAGTACTTC.

The chain couples TRBV15 to TRBJ2-7, with D uncertain. CDR3 size: 14 residues. V lost 3 bases and J 1 base, leaving 10 bases between the germline ends. From germline, CDR1 is LNHNV and CDR2 YYDKDF (reference sequence). The CDR3 reads CATSSPHRSYEQYF. CDR3 in DNA: TGTGCCACCAGCAGCCCCCACAGATCCTACGAGCAGTACTTC.

The chain combines TRBV14 with TRBJ1-5; no definite D call. Deletions cut 4 bases from V and 7 bases from J, with 17 bases between. Germline V gene lookup returns CDR1 SGHDN and CDR2 FVKESK. The CDR3 is 15 residues long. The CDR3 DNA is TGTGCCAGCAGCCTGAGACCGGGATCGGGACAGCCCCAGCATTTT. Its protein is CASSLRPGSGQPQHF.

The chain uses TRBV6-1 and TRBJ1-1; 10 bases map to TRBD1. V lost 2 bases and J lost 4; bases outside the gene matches: 7. The CDR3 totals 16 residues. CDR1 is MNHNS, CDR2 SASEGT, per germline. The CDR3, as DNA: TGTGCCAGCAGTGAAATGTGGGGACAGGGGTCCACTGAAGCTTTCTTT. Translating it yields CASSEMWGQGSTEAFF.

The V gene is TRBV7-2, the J gene TRBJ2-6, with unresolved D. Germline CDR1 is SGHTA and CDR2 is FQGNSA. Trimming took off 5 bases at V and 0 bases at J, with 8 bases between the two ends. The CDR3 runs to 15 residues. The CDR3 nucleotides are TGTGCCAGCAGCCCCCGCGGCTCTGGGGCCAACGTCCTGACTTTC. It specifies CASSPRGSGANVLTF.

This chain uses TRBV10-3 with TRBJ1-2; D is unclear. The CDR3 has 13 amino acids. Looked up from germline, CDR1 is ENHRY and CDR2 is SYGVKD. V was clipped by 6 bases and J by 4 bases, with 12 bases between them. DNA of the CDR3: TGTGCCATCAGCGACGGGTTCCTCTATGGCTACACCTTC. Its protein is CAISDGFLYGYTF.

The chain employs TRBV6-5 and TRBJ2-7, with D perhaps TRBD2 (6 bases). The germline CDR1 and CDR2 sequences are MNHEY and SVGAGI. V lost 6 bases, J lost 4 bases, and 16 bases lay in between. The CDR3 spans 14 residues. For the CDR3, the DNA is TGTGCCAGCAGCTTCTCGGCTAGCGTTTACGAGCAGTACTTC. Encoded protein: CASSFSASVYEQYF.

The chain links TRBV6-5 to TRBJ2-7; D gene ambiguous. Trimming shortened V by 5 bases and J by 3 bases, and 11 bases separated the two germline ends. CDR1 is MNHEY, CDR2 SVGAGI, per germline. The CDR3 has 13 amino acids. The CDR3: CASSRGRFYEQYF. Here the CDR3 DNA reads TGTGCCAGCAGTAGAGGCAGGTTCTACGAGCAGTACTTC.

The chain recombines TRBV7-9 with TRBJ1-2; 8 bases agree with TRBD1. The length of the CDR3 is 14 residues. After removal of 5 bases from V and 7 bases from J, the junction contained 9 bases not matched to a gene. Looked up from germline, CDR1 is SEHNR and CDR2 is FQNEAQ (reference sequence). For the CDR3, the DNA is TGTGCCAGCAGCATAGACAGGGGTTTCTTTGGCTACACCTTC. This codes for CASSIDRGFFGYTF. The full variable domain, with the rest looked up from reference TRBV7-9 and TRBJ1-2, is DTGVSQNPRHKITKRGQNVTFRCDPISEHNRLYWYRQTLGQGPEFLTYFQNEAQLEKSRLLSDRFSAERPKGSFSTLEIQRTEQGDSAMYLCASSIDRGFFGYTFGSGTRLTVV.

The chain couples TRBV9 to TRBJ2-3; no clear D. Trimming took off 3 bases at V and 6 bases at J, with 14 bases between the two ends. CDR1 and CDR2 from the germline V gene are SGDLS and YYNGEE. The CDR3 totals 14 residues. The CDR3 spells CASSAILYEDTQYF. The DNA of the CDR3 is TGTGCCAGCAGCGCCATACTATACGAGGATACGCAGTATTTT.

The rearrangement links TRBV12-5 to TRBJ1-4; TRBD1 matches at 9 bases. The CDR3 loop spans 14 amino acids. Unmatched junction bases numbered 2, after V lost 4 bases and J lost 5 bases. Per the germline V gene, CDR1 is LGHNT and CDR2 is FRNRAP. CDR3 amino acids: CASGSGTGNEKLFF. The CDR3 bases are TGTGCTAGTGGTTCAGGGACAGGGAATGAAAAACTGTTTTTT.

J is TRBJ2-1 and V is TRBV7-8, with D perhaps being TRBD1 or TRBD2 (5 bases each). The CDR3 has 17 amino acids. V lost 5 bases to trimming and J lost 0 bases, with 17 bases between them. From germline, CDR1 is SGHVS and CDR2 FQNEAQ. The CDR3: CASSKRGPVYSYNEQFF. In DNA form, the CDR3 reads TGTGCCAGCAGCAAAAGGGGACCGGTATACTCCTACAATGAGCAGTTCTTC.

This sequence joins TRBV7-9 and TRBJ2-3; 7 bases fit TRBD1. CDR1 is SEHNR, CDR2 FQNEAQ, per germline (reference sequence). Trimming took 3 bases from V and 2 from J; bases not matched to a gene: 5. CDR3 length: 15 residues. The CDR3: CASSLNRGLTDTQYF. The CDR3 DNA reads TGTGCCAGCAGCTTGAACAGGGGCCTCACAGATACGCAGTATTTT.